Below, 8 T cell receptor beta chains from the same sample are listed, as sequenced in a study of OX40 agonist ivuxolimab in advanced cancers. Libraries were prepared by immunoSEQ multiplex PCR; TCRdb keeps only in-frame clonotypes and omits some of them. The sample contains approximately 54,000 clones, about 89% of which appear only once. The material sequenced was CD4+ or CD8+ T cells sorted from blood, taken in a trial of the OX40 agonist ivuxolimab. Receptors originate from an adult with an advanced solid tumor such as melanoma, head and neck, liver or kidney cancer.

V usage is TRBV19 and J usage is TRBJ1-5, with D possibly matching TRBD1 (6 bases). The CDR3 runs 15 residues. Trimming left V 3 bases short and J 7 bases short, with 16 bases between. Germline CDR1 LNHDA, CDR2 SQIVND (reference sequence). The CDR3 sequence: CASSMIEGGGQPQHF. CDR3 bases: TGTGCCAGTAGTATGATAGAAGGGGGGGGCCAGCCCCAGCATTTT. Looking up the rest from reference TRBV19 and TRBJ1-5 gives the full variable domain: DGGITQSPKYLFRKEGQNVTLSCEQNLNHDAMYWYRQDPGQGLRLIYYSQIVNDFQKGDIAEGYSVSREKKESFPLTVTSAQKNPTAFYLCASSMIEGGGQPQHFGDGTRLSIL.

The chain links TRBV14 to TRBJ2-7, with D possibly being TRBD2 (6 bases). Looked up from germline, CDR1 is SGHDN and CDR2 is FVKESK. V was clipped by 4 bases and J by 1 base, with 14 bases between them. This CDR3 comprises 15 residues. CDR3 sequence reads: CASSPSVGLSYEQYF. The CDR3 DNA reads TGTGCCAGCAGCCCGTCAGTGGGACTTTCCTACGAGCAGTACTTC.

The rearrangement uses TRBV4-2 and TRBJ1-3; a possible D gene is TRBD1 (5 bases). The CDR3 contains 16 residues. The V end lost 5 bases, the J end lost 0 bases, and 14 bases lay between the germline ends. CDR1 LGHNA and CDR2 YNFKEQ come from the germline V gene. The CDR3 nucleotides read TGTGCCAGCAGCTCAGGGAGGGTTCGCTCTGGAAACACCATATATTTT. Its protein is CASSSGRVRSGNTIYF.

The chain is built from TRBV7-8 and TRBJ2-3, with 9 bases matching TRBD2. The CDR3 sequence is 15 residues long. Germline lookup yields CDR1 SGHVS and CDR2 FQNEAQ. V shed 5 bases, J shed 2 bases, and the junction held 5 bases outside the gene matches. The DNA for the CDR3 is TGTGCCAGCAGCCTGCGGGGGGGGGTCACAGATACGCAGTATTTT. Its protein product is CASSLRGGVTDTQYF.

Here the CDR3 DNA reads TGTGCCAGCATCAAGGGATCGGGACAGGGGGCGGATGAGCAGTTCTTC. Residues: CASIKGSGQGADEQFF. V usage is TRBV5-4 and J usage is TRBJ2-1; 12 positions match TRBD1. Trimming cost V 6 bases and J 8 bases; bases outside gene matches: 12. CDR1 is SGHNT, CDR2 YYREEE, per germline (reference sequence). The CDR3 covers 16 residues.

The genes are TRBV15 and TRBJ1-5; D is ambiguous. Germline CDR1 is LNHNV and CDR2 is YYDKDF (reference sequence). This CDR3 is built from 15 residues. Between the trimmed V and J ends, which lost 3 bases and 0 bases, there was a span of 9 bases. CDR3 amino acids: CATSSSIYSNQPQHF. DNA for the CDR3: TGTGCCACCAGCAGTTCCATCTATAGCAATCAGCCCCAGCATTTT.

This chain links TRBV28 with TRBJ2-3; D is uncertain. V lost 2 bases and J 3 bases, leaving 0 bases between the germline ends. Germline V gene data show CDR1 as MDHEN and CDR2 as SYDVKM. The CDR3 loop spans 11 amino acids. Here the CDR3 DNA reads TGTGCCAGCAGTTTAACAGATACGCAGTATTTT. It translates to CASSLTDTQYF.

The chain's CDR3 is CASSIGLAGGPRTGELFF. CDR3 coding DNA: TGTGCCAGTAGTATTGGTCTAGCGGGAGGGCCGAGAACCGGGGAGCTGTTTTTT. This chain joins TRBV19 and TRBJ2-2, with 12 bases identical to TRBD2. Germline CDR1 LNHDA, CDR2 SQIVND (reference sequence). V shed 3 bases and J 5 bases; nucleotides not matched to a gene: 10. The CDR3 sequence is 18 residues long.